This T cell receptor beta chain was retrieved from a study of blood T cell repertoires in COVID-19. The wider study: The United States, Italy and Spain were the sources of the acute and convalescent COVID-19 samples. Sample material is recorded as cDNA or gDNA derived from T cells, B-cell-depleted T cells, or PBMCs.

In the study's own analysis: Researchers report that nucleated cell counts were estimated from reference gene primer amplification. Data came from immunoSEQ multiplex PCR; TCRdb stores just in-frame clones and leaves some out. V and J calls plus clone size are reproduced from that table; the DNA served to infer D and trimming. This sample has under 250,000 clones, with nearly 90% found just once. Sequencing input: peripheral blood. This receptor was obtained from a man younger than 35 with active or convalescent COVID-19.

CDR3 protein: CASGPADSSYEQYF. Written as DNA, the CDR3 is TGTGCCAGCGGCCCCGCGGACAGTTCCTACGAGCAGTACTTC. This sequence joins TRBV7-9 and TRBJ2-7, with D maybe TRBD1 (6 bases). The CDR3 sequence is 14 residues long. V gave up 8 bases and J gave up 1 base, with 15 bases separating them. Germline lookup yields CDR1 SEHNR and CDR2 FQNEAQ (reference sequence).